This T cell receptor (beta chain) emerged from a study of blood T cell repertoires in COVID-19. Looking at the study overall: Donors in the United States, Italy and Spain gave samples during acute or convalescent COVID-19. PBMCs, B-cell-depleted T cells, or T cells provided the cDNA or gDNA that made up the material.

Method: immunoSEQ multiplex PCR; TCRdb's copy keeps in-frame clones and lacks some. The table shows fewer than 300,000 clones, with about 88% occurring only once. CDR1 and CDR2 from the germline V gene are SSHAT and FNYEAQ (reference sequence). The CDR3 is made up of 13 amino acids. This clone was recorded once. At one end, the junction sequence differs from germline, possibly due to a read error. This sequence was found in a human donor with COVID-19, enrolled during active disease. The donor label of this sample is uncertain. The sample comprised peripheral blood. The chain joins TRBV7-7 to TRBJ2-5, with D possibly being TRBD1 (5 bases). In nucleotides, the CDR3 is TGTGCTAGCAGCCAGGGTAATCAAGAGACCCAGTACTTC. This encodes CASSQGNQETQYF.